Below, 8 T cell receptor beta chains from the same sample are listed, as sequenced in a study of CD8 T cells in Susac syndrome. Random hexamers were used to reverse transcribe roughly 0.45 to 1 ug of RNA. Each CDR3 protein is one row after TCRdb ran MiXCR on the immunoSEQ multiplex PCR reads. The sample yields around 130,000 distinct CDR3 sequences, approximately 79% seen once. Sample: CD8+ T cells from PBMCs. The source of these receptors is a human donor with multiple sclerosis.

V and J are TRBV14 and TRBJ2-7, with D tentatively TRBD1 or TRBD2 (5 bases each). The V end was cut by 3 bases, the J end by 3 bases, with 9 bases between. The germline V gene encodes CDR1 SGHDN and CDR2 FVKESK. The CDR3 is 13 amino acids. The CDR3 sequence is CASSQGPVYEQYV. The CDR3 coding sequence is TGTGCCAGCAGCCAGGGACCGGTCTACGAGCAGTACGTC.

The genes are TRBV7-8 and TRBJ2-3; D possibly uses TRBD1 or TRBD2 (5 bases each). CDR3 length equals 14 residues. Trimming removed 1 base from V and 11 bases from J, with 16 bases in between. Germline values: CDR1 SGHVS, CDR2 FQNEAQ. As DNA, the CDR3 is TGTGCCAGCAGCTTAGAGGGACCCAAATTGGAGCAGTATTTT. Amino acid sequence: CASSLEGPKLEQYF.

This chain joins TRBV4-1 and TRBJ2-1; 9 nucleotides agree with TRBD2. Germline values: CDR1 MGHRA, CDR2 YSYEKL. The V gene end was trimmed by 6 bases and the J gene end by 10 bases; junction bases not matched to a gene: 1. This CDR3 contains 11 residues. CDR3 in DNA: TGCGCCAGCAGGCGGGGGGGGGAGCAGTTCTTC. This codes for CASRRGGEQFF.

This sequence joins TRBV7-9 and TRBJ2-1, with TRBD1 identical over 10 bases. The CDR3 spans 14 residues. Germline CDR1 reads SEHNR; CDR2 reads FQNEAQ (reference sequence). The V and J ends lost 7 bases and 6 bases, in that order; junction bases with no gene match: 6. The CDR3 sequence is CASTRTGGPNEQFF. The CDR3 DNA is TGTGCCAGCACAAGGACAGGGGGTCCCAATGAGCAGTTCTTC.

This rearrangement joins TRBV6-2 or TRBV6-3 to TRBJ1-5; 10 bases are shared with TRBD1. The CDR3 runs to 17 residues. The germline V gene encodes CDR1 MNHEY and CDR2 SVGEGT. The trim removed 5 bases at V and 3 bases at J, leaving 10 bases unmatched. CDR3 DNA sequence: TGTGCCAGCAGTACCGGGACAGGGGCCCTACTCAATCAGCCCCAGCATTTT. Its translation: CASSTGTGALLNQPQHF.

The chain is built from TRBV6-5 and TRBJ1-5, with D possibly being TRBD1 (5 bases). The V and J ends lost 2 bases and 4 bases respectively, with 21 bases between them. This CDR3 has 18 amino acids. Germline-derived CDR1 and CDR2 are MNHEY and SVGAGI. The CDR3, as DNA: TGTGCCAGCAGTTACGGTCTTCCGGGGGGGGAAGGAAATCAGCCCCAGCATTTT. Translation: CASSYGLPGGEGNQPQHF.

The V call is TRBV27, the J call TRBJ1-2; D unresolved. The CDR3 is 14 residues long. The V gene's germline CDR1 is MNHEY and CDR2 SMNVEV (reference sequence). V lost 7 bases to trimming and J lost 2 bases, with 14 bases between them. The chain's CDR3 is CASKSWEGNYGYTF. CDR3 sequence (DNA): TGTGCCAGCAAGTCCTGGGAGGGAAACTATGGCTACACCTTC.

The chain's CDR3 is CASSQDLLETQYF. CDR3 bases: TGTGCCAGCAGCCAAGATCTTCTTGAGACCCAGTACTTC. This chain links TRBV3-1 with TRBJ2-5; D is unresolved. V lost 0 bases, J lost 5 bases, and 7 bases lay in between. The CDR3 has 13 amino acids. From germline, CDR1 is LGHDT and CDR2 YNNKEL (reference sequence).